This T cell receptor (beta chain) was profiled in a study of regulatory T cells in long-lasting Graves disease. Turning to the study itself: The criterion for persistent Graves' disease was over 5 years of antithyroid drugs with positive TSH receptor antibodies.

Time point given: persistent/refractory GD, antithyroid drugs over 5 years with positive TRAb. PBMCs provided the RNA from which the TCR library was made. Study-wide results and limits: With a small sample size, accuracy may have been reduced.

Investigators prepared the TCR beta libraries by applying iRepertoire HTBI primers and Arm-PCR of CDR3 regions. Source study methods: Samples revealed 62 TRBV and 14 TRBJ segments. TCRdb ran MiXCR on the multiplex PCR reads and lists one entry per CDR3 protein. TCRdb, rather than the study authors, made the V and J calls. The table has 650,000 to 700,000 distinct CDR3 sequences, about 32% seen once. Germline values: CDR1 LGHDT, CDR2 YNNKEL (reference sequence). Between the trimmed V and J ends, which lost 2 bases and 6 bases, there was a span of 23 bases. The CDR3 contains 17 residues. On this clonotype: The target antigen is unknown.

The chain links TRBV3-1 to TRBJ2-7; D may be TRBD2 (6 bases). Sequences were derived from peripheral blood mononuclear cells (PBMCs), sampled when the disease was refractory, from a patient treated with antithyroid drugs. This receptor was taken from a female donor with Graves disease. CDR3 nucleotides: TGTGCCAGCAGCCAACAAATGGAGGGCGGGATTCGGGGCGAGCAGTACTTC. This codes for CASSQQMEGGIRGEQYF.